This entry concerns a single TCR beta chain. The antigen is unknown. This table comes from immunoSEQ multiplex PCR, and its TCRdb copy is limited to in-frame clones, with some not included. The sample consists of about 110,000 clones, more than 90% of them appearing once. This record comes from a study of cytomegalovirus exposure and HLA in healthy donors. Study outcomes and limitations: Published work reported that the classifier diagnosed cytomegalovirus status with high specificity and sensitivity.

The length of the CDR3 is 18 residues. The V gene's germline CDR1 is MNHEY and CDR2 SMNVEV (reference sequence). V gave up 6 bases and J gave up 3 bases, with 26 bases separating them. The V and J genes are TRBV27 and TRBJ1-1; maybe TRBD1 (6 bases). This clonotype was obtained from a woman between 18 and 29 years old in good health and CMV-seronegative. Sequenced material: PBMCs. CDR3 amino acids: CASSLTVGAGHQYTEAFF. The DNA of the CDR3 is TGTGCCAGCAGCTTAACTGTAGGAGCGGGACACCAGTACACTGAAGCTTTCTTT.